This section outlines one TCR beta chain sequence together with its context. The sample comes from a study of technical replicates of blood from a few donors. The protocol was immunoSEQ multiplex PCR, while the TCRdb copy is restricted to in-frame clones and leaves out a portion. The sample lists more than 65,000 clones; 97% were seen once. The TCR was taken from a human donor in good health. Sequenced input: T cells isolated from PBMCs.

The CDR3 DNA is TGTGCCAGTAGTAGCCTACTCAGGGGGCGCGCCTATGGCTACACCTTC. Translation gives CASSSLLRGRAYGYTF. The J gene is TRBJ1-2, the V gene TRBV19; TRBD1 matches 8 bases. The CDR3 is 16 amino acids. V dropped 4 bases and J dropped 4; count of bases not matched to a gene: 11. Germline V gene data show CDR1 as LNHDA and CDR2 as SQIVND (reference sequence). The variable domain in full, completed from reference TRBV19 and TRBJ1-2, reads DGGITQSPKYLFRKEGQNVTLSCEQNLNHDAMYWYRQDPGQGLRLIYYSQIVNDFQKGDIAEGYSVSREKKESFPLTVTSAQKNPTAFYLCASSSLLRGRAYGYTFGSGTRLTVV.